This note documents a single T cell receptor beta chain sequence. Antigen unknown. In the same sample, other DNA sequences code for this CDR3. The record originates from a study of cytomegalovirus exposure and HLA in healthy donors. Study-level findings and limits: When analyzed later, a missense DCLRE1C variant was found to be linked to TCR beta V- and J-gene trimming. It is likely that the observed cluster of highly shared sequence variants was a sequencing artifact. Reported performance of the classifier showed diagnosis of cytomegalovirus status with high specificity and sensitivity.

The PCR used 60 Vbeta and 13 Jbeta primers. Assay: immunoSEQ multiplex PCR; the TCRdb copy retains only in-frame clones and omits some. This table has under 200,000 clones, around four fifths appearing once. Trimming removed 2 bases from V and 2 bases from J; junction bases left unmatched: 0. Germline V gene data show CDR1 as SGHRS and CDR2 as YFSETQ. The CDR3 consists of 14 residues. The chain employs TRBV5-1 and TRBJ1-4; TRBD1 matches 7 bases. The sample comprised PBMCs. The TCR originated in a woman in her 50s in good health and CMV-seronegative. In DNA, the CDR3 is TGCGCCAGCAGCTTAGGGGGCACTAATGAAAAACTGTTTTTT. As protein: CASSLGGTNEKLFF. The whole variable domain, remainder taken from reference TRBV5-1 and TRBJ1-4, is KAGVTQTPRYLIKTRGQQVTLSCSPISGHRSVSWYQQTPGQGLQFLFEYFSETQRNKGNFPGRFSGRQFSNSRSEMNVSTLELGDSALYLCASSLGGTNEKLFFGSGTQLSVL.